The clone carrying this TCR beta chain was observed a few times. As yet, its antigen is unknown. The data stem from a study of blood T cells in healthy people across ages. V lost 8 bases and J 4 bases, leaving 15 bases between the germline ends. This CDR3 has 15 residues. The germline CDR1 and CDR2 sequences are SEHNR and FQNEAQ (reference sequence). A sample-barcoded 5' primer and a J-beta primer mix were used in a second PCR of roughly 6 to 12 cycles. TCRdb reprocessed the 5' RACE reads via MiXCR and lists one record per CDR3 protein. Here the sample spans approximately 730,000 distinct CDR3 sequences, about 42% being singletons. Points from the study as a whole: Aged donors had fewer naive CD4+ cells and lower diversity than long-lived donors.

The V and J genes are TRBV7-9 and TRBJ2-6; tentatively, D is TRBD1 (5 bases). This TCR came from a woman in her sixties or seventies in good health. Sequenced input: blood. The CDR3 here is CASLIRDSGANVLTF. The DNA for the CDR3 is TGTGCCAGCCTTATCAGGGATTCGGGGGCCAACGTCCTGACTTTC.